These 25 T cell receptor beta chains came from one sample sequenced in a study of cytomegalovirus exposure and HLA in healthy donors. With 60 Vbeta and 13 Jbeta primers, the PCR was carried out. This table comes from immunoSEQ multiplex PCR, and its TCRdb copy is limited to in-frame clones, with some not included. The table lists some 100,000 clones, about 84% of them singletons. The sample was PBMCs. The receptors stem from a girl aged 2-9 years in good health and CMV-seropositive.

The rearrangement links TRBV5-1 to TRBJ1-2, with 7 bases lining up with TRBD1. The CDR3 consists of 15 residues. Germline trimming cut 4 bases from V and 0 bases from J; bases unmatched to any gene: 6. From germline, CDR1 is SGHRS and CDR2 YFSETQ. CDR3 amino acids: CASSIRDRANYGYTF. The CDR3 DNA reads as TGCGCCAGCAGCATCCGGGACAGAGCTAACTATGGCTACACCTTC.

Turning to this clone: Compared with germline, one end of the junction differs, possibly owing to a read error. The chain is built from TRBV4-1 and TRBJ2-7; 8 nucleotides match TRBD1. This CDR3 region has 15 residues. CDR1 is MGHRA and CDR2 is YSYEKL in the germline V gene. The CDR3 loop is CASSQPGQVSHEQYF. Here the CDR3 DNA reads TGCGCCAGCAGCCAACCGGGACAGGTCTCCCACGAGCAGTACTTC.

The chain is built from TRBV5-1 and TRBJ2-7; 8 bases are shared with TRBD1. The CDR3 runs to 14 residues. The ends lost 5 bases at V and 0 bases at J; junction bases unmatched: 4. Germline V gives CDR1 SGHRS, CDR2 YFSETQ. The CDR3 DNA follows: TGCGCCAGCAGTTCCGGGACAGGCTCCTACGAGCAGTACTTC. Translated: CASSSGTGSYEQYF.

This clone was found a few times. The V and J genes are TRBV30 and TRBJ2-3, with 8 bases aligning to TRBD2. V was pared by 5 bases and J by 0 bases, with 4 bases of the junction left unmatched. The CDR3 spans 14 residues. Looked up from germline, CDR1 is GTSNPN and CDR2 is SVGIG (reference sequence). CDR3 protein: CAWGLADSTDTQYF. The CDR3 coding sequence is TGTGCCTGGGGACTAGCTGATAGCACAGATACGCAGTATTTT. The full variable domain, rest sourced from reference TRBV30 and TRBJ2-3, is SQTIHQWPATLVQPVGSPLSLECTVEGTSNPNLYWYRQAAGRGLQLLFYSVGIGQISSEVPQNLSASRPQDRQFILSSKKLLLSDSGFYLCAWGLADSTDTQYFGPGTRLTVL.

The chain couples TRBV27 to TRBJ2-3; D possibly corresponds to TRBD2 (5 bases). The germline V gene has CDR1 MNHEY and CDR2 SMNVEV (reference sequence). The V end lost 6 bases, the J end lost 14 bases, and 15 bases lay between the germline ends. This CDR3 has 11 amino acids. CDR3 protein: CASRRDFFLYF. The DNA of the CDR3 is TGTGCCAGCAGACGGGATTTTTTTTTGTATTTT.

V gene TRBV5-6 combines with J gene TRBJ1-1; no clear D. Germline assignment: CDR1 SGHDT and CDR2 YYEEEE. This CDR3 comprises 12 residues. V was cut by 0 bases and J by 5 bases, with 5 bases left in between. CDR3 amino acids: CASSLVGTEAFF. Here the CDR3 DNA reads TGTGCCAGCAGCTTGGTCGGGACTGAAGCTTTCTTT.

The V call is TRBV7-2, the J call TRBJ2-3, with 7 bases fitting TRBD2. This CDR3 spans 15 amino acids. J was trimmed by 1 base and V by 2 bases; bases with no gene match: 3. Germline assignment: CDR1 SGHTA and CDR2 FQGNSA. The DNA for the CDR3 is TGTGCCAGCAGCTTAATCCTAGCGGGCACAGATACGCAGTATTTT. Its translation: CASSLILAGTDTQYF.

The V call is TRBV6-5, the J call TRBJ2-1; the D gene is possibly TRBD2 (6 bases). The germline V and J ends were trimmed by 5 bases and 6 bases, with 11 bases remaining between them. Germline V CDR1 and CDR2: MNHEY, SVGAGI. The CDR3 has 13 amino acids. CDR3 sequence reads: CASSPSGGNEQFF. The CDR3 nucleotides are TGTGCCAGCAGTCCCTCCGGGGGCAATGAGCAGTTCTTC.

The rearrangement links TRBV27 to TRBJ2-3; possible D gene TRBD2, 6 bases. The CDR3 runs to 16 residues. Germline V CDR1 and CDR2: MNHEY, SMNVEV (reference sequence). With 5 bases removed from V and 1 base from J, the gap between germline ends came to 16 bases. CDR3 sequence reads: CASSRAGRRGTDTQYF. The CDR3 region has the DNA TGTGCCAGCAGTCGGGCGGGACGGCGGGGCACAGATACGCAGTATTTT.

This chain joins TRBV25-1 and TRBJ2-7; 8 nucleotides line up with TRBD2. The CDR3 runs to 16 residues. V shed 5 bases, J shed 7 bases, and the junction held 16 bases outside the gene matches. Per germline, CDR1 MGHDK and CDR2 SYGVNS. This CDR3 reads CASSWGGLGILGEQYF. DNA of the CDR3: TGTGCCAGCAGTTGGGGGGGACTAGGCATTTTGGGGGAGCAGTACTTC.

This clone was detected a few times. V usage is TRBV2 and J usage is TRBJ1-4; possibly TRBD1 for D (5 bases). V was trimmed by 8 bases and J by 8 bases, leaving 12 bases between them. The CDR3 is 12 amino acids. The V gene's germline CDR1 is SNHLY and CDR2 FYNNEI. CDR3 region: CASQHWGEKLFF. The DNA of the CDR3 is TGTGCCAGCCAACACTGGGGCGAAAAACTGTTTTTT. Complete variable domain (other parts from reference TRBV2 and TRBJ1-4): EPEVTQTPSHQVTQMGQEVILRCVPISNHLYFYWYRQILGQKVEFLVSFYNNEISEKSEIFDDQFSVERPDGSNFTLKIRSTKLEDSAMYFCASQHWGEKLFFGSGTQLSVL.

The chain joins TRBV2 to TRBJ2-3, with D maybe TRBD2 (6 bases). Per the germline V gene, CDR1 is SNHLY and CDR2 is FYNNEI. V was trimmed by 6 bases and J by 0 bases, leaving 13 bases between them. CDR3 length equals 15 residues. CDR3 residues: CASSGLLFSTDTQYF. CDR3 coding DNA: TGTGCCAGCAGCGGACTACTGTTTAGCACAGATACGCAGTATTTT.

The V gene is TRBV6-6, the J gene TRBJ1-1; 10 nucleotides align to TRBD1. The germline V gene has CDR1 MNHNY and CDR2 SVGAGI (reference sequence). V lost 5 bases, J lost 3 bases, and 9 bases stayed unmatched. The CDR3 length is 16 residues. DNA for the CDR3: TGTGCCAGCAGTGGGGACAGGGGAACAGTGGACACTGAAGCTTTCTTT. It encodes CASSGDRGTVDTEAFF.

The V and J genes are TRBV4-1 and TRBJ1-5; the D is unclear. Trimming cost V 1 base and J 2 bases, with 15 bases left between them. Germline V gene lookup returns CDR1 MGHRA and CDR2 YSYEKL. The CDR3 covers 17 residues. The CDR3 nucleotides read TGCGCCAGCAGCCAAGCGCACGTGGGCCTGCGCAATCAGCCCCAGCATTTT. As protein: CASSQAHVGLRNQPQHF.

This chain uses TRBV19 with TRBJ1-1, with 9 bases matching TRBD1. The CDR3 is 14 amino acids. V lost 3 bases, J lost 5 bases, and 4 bases stayed unmatched. In germline, CDR1 is LNHDA, CDR2 SQIVND (reference sequence). Here the CDR3 DNA reads TGTGCCAGTAGTATTACAGGGGGCAAGACTGAAGCTTTCTTT. Residues: CASSITGGKTEAFF.

V gene TRBV19 combines with J gene TRBJ1-2; TRBD1 might be the D (6 bases). Trimming shortened V by 0 bases and J by 7 bases, and 15 bases separated the two germline ends. There are 15 residues in the CDR3. The V gene's germline CDR1 is LNHDA and CDR2 SQIVND (reference sequence). This CDR3 is CASSIDVGRGRGYTF. The CDR3, as DNA: TGTGCCAGTAGTATAGATGTCGGCAGGGGACGTGGCTACACCTTC.

The chain couples TRBV5-1 to TRBJ2-5; 8 bases align to TRBD1. V shed 4 bases and J 4 bases; nucleotides not matched to a gene: 12. This CDR3 has 16 residues. Germline CDR1 and CDR2: SGHRS and YFSETQ. CDR3 region: CASSQFTGGRGETQYF. The CDR3 DNA reads TGCGCCAGCAGCCAATTTACAGGGGGAAGAGGAGAGACCCAGTACTTC.

The chain uses TRBV2 and TRBJ1-1, with D uncertain. Trimming cost V 5 bases and J 8 bases, with 9 bases left between them. Germline CDR1 and CDR2: SNHLY and FYNNEI. The CDR3 runs to 11 residues. The CDR3 sequence is CASSTYLEAFF. The DNA of the CDR3 is TGTGCCAGCAGTACCTACCTAGAAGCTTTCTTT.

The V and J genes are TRBV7-9 and TRBJ1-2; TRBD1 agrees at 7 bases. The trim removed 5 bases at V and 5 bases at J, leaving 14 bases unmatched. This CDR3 is built from 16 residues. CDR1 is SEHNR and CDR2 is FQNEAQ in the germline V gene (reference sequence). In DNA, the CDR3 is TGTGCCAGCAGCCCGAGAGGGCAGGGGGTTCTATATGGCTACACCTTC. The encoded protein is CASSPRGQGVLYGYTF. Combining the CDR3 with reference TRBV7-9 and TRBJ1-2 gives the whole variable domain DTGVSQNPRHKITKRGQNVTFRCDPISEHNRLYWYRQTLGQGPEFLTYFQNEAQLEKSRLLSDRFSAERPKGSFSTLEIQRTEQGDSAMYLCASSPRGQGVLYGYTFGSGTRLTVV.

A few counts support this clone. The rearrangement uses TRBV19 and TRBJ1-1, with D possibly matching TRBD1 (5 bases). Germline CDR1 reads LNHDA; CDR2 reads SQIVND (reference sequence). Trimming removed 5 bases at V and 4 bases at J, with 11 bases between. The CDR3 has 13 residues. The CDR3, as DNA: TGTGCCAGTAGTTGGCAGGGAGGCACTGAAGCTTTCTTT. This translates into CASSWQGGTEAFF.

The chain joins TRBV18 to TRBJ2-7; possibly TRBD2 for D (5 bases). Per the germline V gene, CDR1 is KGHSH and CDR2 is LQKENI. With 2 bases removed from V and 2 bases from J, the gap between germline ends came to 7 bases. The CDR3 loop spans 13 amino acids. CDR3 coding DNA: TGTGCCAGCTCACCAAGCGGTACCTACGAGCAGTACTTC. It yields the protein CASSPSGTYEQYF.

The chain couples TRBV2 to TRBJ1-3; possibly TRBD1 for D (5 bases). The germline gives CDR1 SNHLY, CDR2 FYNNEI. CDR3 length: 14 amino acids. Trimming took off 1 base at V and 5 bases at J, with 9 bases between the two ends. This CDR3 reads CASSEVAGRNTIYF. The CDR3 DNA reads TGTGCCAGCAGTGAAGTGGCAGGGAGAAACACCATATATTTT.

The rearrangement joins TRBV4-2 to TRBJ2-2; TRBD2 matches 10 bases. V lost 0 bases to trimming and J lost 4 bases; unmatched junction nucleotides: 2. Germline CDR1 is LGHNA and CDR2 is YNFKEQ. This CDR3 region has 16 residues. The CDR3 DNA reads TGTGCCAGCAGCCAAGAGTTAGCGGGAGGCACCGGGGAGCTGTTTTTT. This gives the protein CASSQELAGGTGELFF.

The chain uses TRBV7-8 and TRBJ1-2, with D tentatively TRBD1 (5 bases). Germline values: CDR1 SGHVS, CDR2 FQNEAQ. The V and J ends lost 1 base and 4 bases respectively, with 13 bases between them. The CDR3 covers 15 residues. The CDR3 sequence is CASSLGVEGPYGYTF. The CDR3 nucleotides are TGTGCCAGCAGCTTAGGTGTGGAGGGGCCCTATGGCTACACCTTC.

This clone was picked up one time. The gene calls are TRBV7-2 and TRBJ2-5; TRBD2 matches 11 bases. The closer fit of TRBJ2-7 to the DNA end suggests the J call may be wrong. This CDR3 spans 16 amino acids. Germline V lookup: CDR1 SGHTA, CDR2 FQGNSA. CDR3 in DNA: TGTGCCAGCAGCAACCCTAGCGGGAGGATCTCCTACGAGCAGTACTTC. Translated, it gives CASSNPSGRISYEQYF.